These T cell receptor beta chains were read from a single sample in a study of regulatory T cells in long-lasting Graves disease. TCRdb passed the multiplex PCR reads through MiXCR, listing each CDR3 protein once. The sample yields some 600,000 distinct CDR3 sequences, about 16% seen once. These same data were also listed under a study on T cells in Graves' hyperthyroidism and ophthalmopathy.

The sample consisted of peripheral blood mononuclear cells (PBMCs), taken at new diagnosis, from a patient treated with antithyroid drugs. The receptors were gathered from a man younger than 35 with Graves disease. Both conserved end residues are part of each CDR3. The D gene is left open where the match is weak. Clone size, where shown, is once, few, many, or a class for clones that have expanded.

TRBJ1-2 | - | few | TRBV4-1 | CASSQDGGGAGYGYTF | TGCGCCAGCAGCCAAGATGGGGGGGGGGCAGGCTATGGCTACACCTTC
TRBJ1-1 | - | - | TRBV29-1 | CSARREGNTEAFF | TGCAGCGCCCGACGGGAGGGGAACACTGAAGCTTTCTTT
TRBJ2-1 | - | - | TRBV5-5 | CASSLLSRTRNNGQFF | TGTGCCAGCAGCTTGTTGAGTCGAACAAGAAACAATGGGCAGTTCTTC
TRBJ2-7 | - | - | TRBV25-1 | CASSEYEQTYEQYF | TGTGCCAGCAGTGAATATGAACAGACCTACGAGCAGTACTTC
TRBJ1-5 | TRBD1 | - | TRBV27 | CASSSVPGQGHINQPQHF | TGTGCCAGCAGTTCGGTGCCGGGACAGGGTCATATCAATCAGCCCCAGCATTTT
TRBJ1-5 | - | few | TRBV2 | CASGEGLGNQPQHF | TGTGCCAGCGGGGAGGGCCTGGGCAATCAGCCCCAGCATTTT
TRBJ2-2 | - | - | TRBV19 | CASSMSRTGELFF | TGTGCCAGTAGTATGTCCAGGACCGGGGAGCTGTTTTTT
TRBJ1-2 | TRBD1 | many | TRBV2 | CARESTGKVNYGYTF | TGTGCCAGGGAGTCGACAGGGAAAGTAAACTATGGCTACACCTTC
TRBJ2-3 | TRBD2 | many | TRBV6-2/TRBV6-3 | CASKTYPFGEREVSDTQYF | TGTGCCAGCAAAACTTACCCCTTCGGGGAGCGGGAGGTATCGGATACGCAGTATTTT
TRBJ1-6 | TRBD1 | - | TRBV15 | CATSGRDSNSPLHF | TGTGCCACCAGCGGAAGGGACAGCAATTCACCCCTCCACTTT
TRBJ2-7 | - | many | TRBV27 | CASSGGQRSYEQYF | TGTGCCAGCAGTGGAGGACAGAGATCCTACGAGCAGTACTTC
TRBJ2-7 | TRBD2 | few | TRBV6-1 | CASHASGTYEQYF | TGTGCCAGCCACGCTAGCGGAACCTACGAGCAGTACTTC
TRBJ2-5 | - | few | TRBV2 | CASRLQGPETQYF | TGTGCCAGCCGCTTACAGGGTCCAGAGACCCAGTACTTC
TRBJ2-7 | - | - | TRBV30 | CAWVRAGEGYEQYF | TGTGCCTGGGTTCGGGCCGGTGAGGGTTACGAGCAGTACTTC
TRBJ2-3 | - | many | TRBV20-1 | CSANPGGTDTQYF | TGCAGTGCCAATCCCGGAGGCACAGATACGCAGTATTTT
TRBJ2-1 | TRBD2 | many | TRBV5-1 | CASSGGLAGGLSSNEQFF | TGCGCCAGCAGCGGGGGACTAGCGGGAGGTCTCTCCTCGAATGAGCAGTTCTTC
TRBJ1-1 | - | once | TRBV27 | CASSLSSVPTGTEAFF | TGTGCCAGCAGTTTATCCTCAGTCCCGACGGGCACTGAAGCTTTCTTT
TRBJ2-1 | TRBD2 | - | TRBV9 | CASSVEGDYYNEQFF | TGTGCCAGCAGCGTAGAAGGGGACTACTACAATGAGCAGTTCTTC
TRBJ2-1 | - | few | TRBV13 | CASSFGGVPFF | TGTGCCAGCAGCTTCGGGGGCGTACCTTTCTTC
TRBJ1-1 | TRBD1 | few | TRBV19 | CASLERTGGNAEAFF | TGTGCCAGCCTTGAGCGGACAGGGGGCAACGCTGAAGCTTTCTTT
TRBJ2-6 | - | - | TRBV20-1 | CSAIPTDLSSGANVLTF | TGCAGTGCTATCCCGACAGATCTGAGCTCTGGGGCCAACGTCCTGACTTTC
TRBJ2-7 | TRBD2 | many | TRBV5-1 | CASSSAQRGMEQYF | TGCGCCAGCAGCTCCGCCCAGCGGGGAATGGAGCAGTACTTC
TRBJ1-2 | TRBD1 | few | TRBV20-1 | CSARLGTEKHYGYTF | TGCAGTGCTAGGCTAGGGACAGAAAAACACTATGGCTACACCTTC
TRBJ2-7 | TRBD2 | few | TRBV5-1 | CASSWTSGRVDEQYF | TGCGCCAGCAGCTGGACTAGCGGGAGGGTGGACGAGCAGTACTTC
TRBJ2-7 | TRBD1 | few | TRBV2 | CASSAGTGINEQYF | TGTGCCAGCAGCGCCGGGACAGGGATTAACGAGCAGTACTTC
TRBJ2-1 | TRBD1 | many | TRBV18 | CASSPGQGRHEQFF | TGTGCCAGCTCACCGGGACAGGGGAGGCATGAGCAGTTCTTC
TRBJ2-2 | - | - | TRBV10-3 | CAISNLARGGGELFF | TGTGCCATCAGCAATCTAGCGAGAGGTGGCGGGGAGCTGTTTTTT